This record looks at one TCR beta chain sequence and its context. The antigen is unknown. The data were obtained in a study of beta chain features in type 1 diabetes. Via CD45RO/CCR7/CD25/CD127/CD95/CD27, cells of the CD4+ naive, central memory, regulatory and stem cell-like memory subsets were sorted. Study-level findings and limits: Type 1 diabetes patients had TCRB CDR3s that were shorter (moderately but significantly so) in all four CD4+ subsets.

The investigators reverse transcribed all of the isolated RNA, so they sequenced expressed TCRB transcripts. The data were produced by immunoSEQ multiplex PCR, yet TCRdb's version contains in-frame clones alone and is incomplete. Here the sample spans 500,000 to 850,000 clones, about 14% being singletons. The sequence was obtained from a man aged 18-30 years with type 1 diabetes. The sample comprised naive CD4+ T cells from blood.

CDR3 sequence reads: CASSLWGGYEQYF. Here the CDR3 DNA reads TGTGCCAGCAGCTTATGGGGCGGGTACGAGCAGTACTTC. The genes are TRBV7-9 and TRBJ2-7, with D perhaps being TRBD1 or TRBD2 (5 bases each). The CDR3 is made up of 13 amino acids. From germline, CDR1 is SEHNR and CDR2 FQNEAQ (reference sequence). Trimming took 2 bases from V and 4 from J, leaving 9 bases between them.